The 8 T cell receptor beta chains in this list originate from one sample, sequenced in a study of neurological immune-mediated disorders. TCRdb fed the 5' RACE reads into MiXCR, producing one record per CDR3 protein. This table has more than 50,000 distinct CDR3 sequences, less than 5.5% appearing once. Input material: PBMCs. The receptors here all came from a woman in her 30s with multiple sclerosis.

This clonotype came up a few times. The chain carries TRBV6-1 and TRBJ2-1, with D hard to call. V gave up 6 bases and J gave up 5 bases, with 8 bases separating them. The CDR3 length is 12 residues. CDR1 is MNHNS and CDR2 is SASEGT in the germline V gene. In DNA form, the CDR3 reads TGTGCCAGCAGGAGAGTGAACAATGAGCAGTTCTTC. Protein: CASRRVNNEQFF.

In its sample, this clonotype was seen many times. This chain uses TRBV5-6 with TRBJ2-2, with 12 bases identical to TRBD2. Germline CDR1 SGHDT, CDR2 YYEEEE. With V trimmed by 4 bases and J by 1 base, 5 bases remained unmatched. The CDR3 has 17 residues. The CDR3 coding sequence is TGTGCCAGCAGCGCTACGACTAGCGGGGGGAACACCGGGGAGCTGTTTTTT. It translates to CASSATTSGGNTGELFF.

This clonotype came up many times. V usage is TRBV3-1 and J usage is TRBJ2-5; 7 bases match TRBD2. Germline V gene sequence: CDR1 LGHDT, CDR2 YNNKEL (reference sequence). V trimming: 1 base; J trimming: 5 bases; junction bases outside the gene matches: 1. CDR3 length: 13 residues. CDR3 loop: CASSQGTRETQYF. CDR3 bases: TGTGCCAGCAGCCAAGGGACTAGGGAGACCCAGTACTTC.

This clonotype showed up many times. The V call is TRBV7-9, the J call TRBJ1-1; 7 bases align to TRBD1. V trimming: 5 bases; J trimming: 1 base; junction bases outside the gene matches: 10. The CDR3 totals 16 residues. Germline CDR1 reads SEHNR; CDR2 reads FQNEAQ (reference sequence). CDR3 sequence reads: CASSPKLGTANTEAFF. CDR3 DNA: TGTGCCAGCAGCCCTAAGTTGGGGACAGCGAACACTGAAGCTTTCTTT.

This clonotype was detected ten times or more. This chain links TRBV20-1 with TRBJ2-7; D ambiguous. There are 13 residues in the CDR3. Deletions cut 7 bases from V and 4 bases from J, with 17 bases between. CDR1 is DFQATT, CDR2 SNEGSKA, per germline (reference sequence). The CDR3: CSGSADPLYEQYF. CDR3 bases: TGCAGTGGCTCGGCAGATCCCCTTTACGAGCAGTACTTC.

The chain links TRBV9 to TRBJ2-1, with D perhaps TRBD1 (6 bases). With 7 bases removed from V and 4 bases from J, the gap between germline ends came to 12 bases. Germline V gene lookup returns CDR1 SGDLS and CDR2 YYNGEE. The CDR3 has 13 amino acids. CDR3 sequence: CASGGGAYNEQFF. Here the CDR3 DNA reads TGTGCCAGCGGGGGCGGCGCGTACAATGAGCAGTTCTTC.

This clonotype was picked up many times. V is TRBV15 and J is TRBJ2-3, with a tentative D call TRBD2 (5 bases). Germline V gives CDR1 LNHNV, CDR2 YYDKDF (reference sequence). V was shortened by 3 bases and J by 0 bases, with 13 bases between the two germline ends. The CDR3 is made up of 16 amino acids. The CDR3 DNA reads TGTGCCACCAGCAGGAGGAGGCACCCTAGCACAGATACGCAGTATTTT. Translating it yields CATSRRRHPSTDTQYF.

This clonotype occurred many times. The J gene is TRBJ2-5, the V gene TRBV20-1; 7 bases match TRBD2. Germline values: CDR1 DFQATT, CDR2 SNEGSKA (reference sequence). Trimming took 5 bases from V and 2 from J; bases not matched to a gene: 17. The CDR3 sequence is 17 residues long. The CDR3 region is CSAYPTASGKIQETQYF. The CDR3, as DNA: TGCAGTGCTTACCCTACTGCTAGCGGAAAGATTCAAGAGACCCAGTACTTC.